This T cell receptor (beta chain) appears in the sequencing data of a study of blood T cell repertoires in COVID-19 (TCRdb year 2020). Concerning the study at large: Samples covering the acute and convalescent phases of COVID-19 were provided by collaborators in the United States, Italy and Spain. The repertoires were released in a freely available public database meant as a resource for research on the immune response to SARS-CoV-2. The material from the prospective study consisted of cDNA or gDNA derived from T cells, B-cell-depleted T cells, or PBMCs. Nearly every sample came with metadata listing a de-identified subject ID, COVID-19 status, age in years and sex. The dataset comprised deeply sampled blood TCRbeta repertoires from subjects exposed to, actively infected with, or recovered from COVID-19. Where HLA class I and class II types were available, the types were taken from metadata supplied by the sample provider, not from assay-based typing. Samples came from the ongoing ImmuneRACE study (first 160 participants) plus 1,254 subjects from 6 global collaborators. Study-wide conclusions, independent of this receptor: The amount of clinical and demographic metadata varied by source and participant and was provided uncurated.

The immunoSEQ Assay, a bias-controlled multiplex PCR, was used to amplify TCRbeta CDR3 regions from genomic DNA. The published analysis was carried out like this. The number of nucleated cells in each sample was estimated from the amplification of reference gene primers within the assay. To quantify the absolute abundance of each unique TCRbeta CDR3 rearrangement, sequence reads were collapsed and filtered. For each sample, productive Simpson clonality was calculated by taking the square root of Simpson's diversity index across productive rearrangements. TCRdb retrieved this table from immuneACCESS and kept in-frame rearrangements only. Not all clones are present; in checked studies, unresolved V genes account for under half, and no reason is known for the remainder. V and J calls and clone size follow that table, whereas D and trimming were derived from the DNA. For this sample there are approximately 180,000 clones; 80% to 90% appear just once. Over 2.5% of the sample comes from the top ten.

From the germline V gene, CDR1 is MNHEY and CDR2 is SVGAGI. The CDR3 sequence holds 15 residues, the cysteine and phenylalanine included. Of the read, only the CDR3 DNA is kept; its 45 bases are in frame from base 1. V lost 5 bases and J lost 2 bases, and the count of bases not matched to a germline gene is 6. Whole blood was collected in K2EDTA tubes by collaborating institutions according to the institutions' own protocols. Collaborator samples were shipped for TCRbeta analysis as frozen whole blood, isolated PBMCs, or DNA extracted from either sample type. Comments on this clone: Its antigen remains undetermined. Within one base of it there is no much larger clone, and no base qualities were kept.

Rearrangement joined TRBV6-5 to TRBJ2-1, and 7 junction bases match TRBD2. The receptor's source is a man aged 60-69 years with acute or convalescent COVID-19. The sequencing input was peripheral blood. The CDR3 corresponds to CASSRQRDPYNEQFF. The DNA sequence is TGTGCCAGCAGTCGGCAGCGGGACCCCTACAATGAGCAGTTCTTC.